This T cell receptor beta chain was recorded in a study of T cells after yellow fever vaccination. Study-level background: The fractions with low cell numbers were processed using SMART-Seq v4 Ultra Low Input.

Study-wide results and caveats: Re-detected after boosting: most primary clones, around 97% of CD4 and about 85% of CD8.

This clonotype was counted between two and nine times. Its antigen is not identified. Germline CDR1 is SQVTM and CDR2 is ANQGSEA. This CDR3 has 12 amino acids. Trimming pared 8 bases from V and 1 base from J, leaving 10 bases between. In making TCR cDNA, 5'RACE template switching added a universal primer site and UMIs to it. TCRdb fed the 5' RACE reads into MiXCR, producing one record per CDR3 protein. The sample includes some 600,000 distinct CDR3 sequences, around an eighth of them seen just once. The V call is TRBV29-1, the J call TRBJ2-3, with D perhaps matching TRBD1 (6 bases). The TCR comes from a man younger than 45 who received the YFV17D yellow fever vaccine. The specimen was PBMCs, collected on the day of the yellow fever booster vaccination. The CDR3 is CSMDSGTDTQYF. The CDR3 DNA reads as TGCAGCATGGACAGCGGCACAGATACGCAGTATTTT.